The 32 T cell receptor beta chains reported below all come from one sample, sequenced in a study of early T cells in non-severe SARS-CoV-2 infection. MiXCR, run by TCRdb on the 5' RACE reads, gives a single entry per CDR3 protein. The sample lists about 22,000 distinct CDR3 sequences, 4.5% occurring once. The sequenced material came from whole blood. Receptors originate from an adult who was a healthcare worker with PCR-confirmed SARS-CoV-2 infection or an uninfected control (not recorded which).

This clonotype is medium-sized (0.01 to 0.1%) in the sample. The chain has TRBV4-3 and TRBJ1-2; D is unclear. The CDR3 consists of 16 residues. In germline, CDR1 is LGHNA, CDR2 YSLEER. Trimming removed 3 bases at V and 8 bases at J, with 22 bases between. The CDR3 coding sequence is TGCGCCAGCAGCCAGGACTTCAGCCAGGTGCTTGGAGGCTACACCTTC. The encoded protein is CASSQDFSQVLGGYTF.

Within the sample, this clonotype is medium-sized (0.01 to 0.1%). The chain is built from TRBV6-5 and TRBJ2-7; unclear D gene. The CDR3 length is 12 residues. Per the germline V gene, CDR1 is MNHEY and CDR2 is SVGAGI. With 0 bases removed from V and 5 bases from J, the gap between germline ends came to 5 bases. CDR3 loop: CASSYSGHEQYF. CDR3 coding DNA: TGTGCCAGCAGTTACTCTGGACACGAGCAGTACTTC.

This clonotype appeared many times. The chain recombines TRBV5-1 with TRBJ2-5, with D unclear. Germline V gene lookup returns CDR1 SGHRS and CDR2 YFSETQ. The V gene lost 4 bases and the J gene lost 2 bases, with 12 bases spanning the gap. The CDR3 is made up of 14 amino acids. CDR3 bases: TGCGCCAGCAGCCTGATCAATGAACAAGAGACCCAGTACTTC. Its translation is CASSLINEQETQYF.

This clonotype was detected many times. The rearrangement uses TRBV3-1 and TRBJ1-5, with D uncertain. The ends were cut back, 0 bases at V and 4 bases at J, with 4 bases in the middle. The CDR3 is made up of 13 amino acids. Germline V gene sequence: CDR1 LGHDT, CDR2 YNNKEL (reference sequence). DNA for the CDR3: TGTGCCAGCAGCCAAGAGCTAAATCAGCCCCAGCATTTT. Amino acids: CASSQELNQPQHF.

This clonotype has ten or more counts. J is TRBJ2-7 and V is TRBV28, with D unclear. CDR1 is MDHEN, CDR2 SYDVKM, per germline. Trimming took off 2 bases at V and 2 bases at J, with 4 bases between the two ends. The CDR3 spans 12 residues. The CDR3 reads CASSLGTYEQYF. The CDR3 nucleotides are TGTGCCAGCAGTTTAGGGACCTACGAGCAGTACTTC.

This clonotype was recorded at least ten times. The chain joins TRBV23-1 to TRBJ2-1; D tentatively fits TRBD1 or TRBD2 (5 bases each). TRBV23-1 is flagged as an ORF with uncertain function. This CDR3 contains 17 residues. With 2 bases removed from V and 4 bases from J, the gap between germline ends came to 18 bases. The CDR3, as DNA: TGCGCCAGCAGTCAACCCGGAAGGGGAGAGGGATACAATGAGCAGTTCTTC. Protein product: CASSQPGRGEGYNEQFF.

This clonotype was detected many times. The V and J genes are TRBV6-1 and TRBJ1-1, with unresolved D. CDR3 length equals 13 residues. The V end was cut by 8 bases, the J end by 5 bases, with 15 bases between. Germline-derived CDR1 and CDR2 are MNHNS and SASEGT. CDR3 DNA sequence: TGTGCCAGCGGGGTGGGAGACCTGACTGAAGCTTTCTTT. This sequence encodes CASGVGDLTEAFF.

This clonotype has a count of ten or more. The V gene is TRBV29-1, the J gene TRBJ2-7; 12 nucleotides agree with TRBD2. The CDR3 consists of 13 residues. Germline trimming cut 7 bases from V and 7 bases from J; bases unmatched to any gene: 8. From germline, CDR1 is SQVTM and CDR2 ANQGSEA. The CDR3 is CSAQSSGGEEQYF. CDR3 DNA sequence: TGCAGCGCACAATCTAGCGGGGGGGAGGAGCAGTACTTC.

The sample holds a few counts of this clonotype. This sequence joins TRBV7-3 and TRBJ1-2, with 7 bases lining up with TRBD1. Germline lookup yields CDR1 SGHTA and CDR2 FQGTGA. There are 14 residues in the CDR3. Trimming took 5 bases from V and 5 from J; bases not matched to a gene: 8. The CDR3 bases are TGTGCCAGCAGCCCGGGACAGTCCCTTTATGGCTACACCTTC. It yields the protein CASSPGQSLYGYTF.

V is TRBV5-1 and J is TRBJ2-7; D ambiguous. Germline values: CDR1 SGHRS, CDR2 YFSETQ. V shed 4 bases and J shed 5 bases, with 7 bases lying between them. The CDR3 is 11 amino acids. The CDR3 sequence: CASSQGDEQYF. DNA for the CDR3: TGCGCCAGCAGCCAAGGAGACGAGCAGTACTTC.

The sample holds many counts of this clonotype. V usage is TRBV29-1 and J usage is TRBJ2-3; a possible D gene is TRBD2 (5 bases). Per the germline V gene, CDR1 is SQVTM and CDR2 is ANQGSEA. With 4 bases removed from V and 6 bases from J, the gap between germline ends came to 17 bases. The CDR3 contains 14 residues. In DNA, the CDR3 is TGCAGCGTTGGGACTCCCCGGGTGGGTGATACGCAGTATTTT. It is translated as CSVGTPRVGDTQYF.

Ten or more counts support this clonotype. The rearrangement links TRBV7-9 to TRBJ1-1, with 10 nucleotides matching TRBD1. V shed 6 bases and J 3 bases; nucleotides not matched to a gene: 13. The CDR3 totals 17 residues. The V gene's germline CDR1 is SEHNR and CDR2 FQNEAQ (reference sequence). CDR3 protein: CASRPSGTGVSDTEAFF. DNA for the CDR3: TGTGCCAGCAGACCCTCCGGGACAGGGGTATCGGACACTGAAGCTTTCTTT.

This clonotype was seen at least ten times. The rearrangement links TRBV9 to TRBJ2-7, with TRBD1 matching 7 bases. The CDR3 is made up of 14 amino acids. Germline-derived CDR1 and CDR2 are SGDLS and YYNGEE. V was clipped by 4 bases and J by 1 base; unmatched bases: 5. CDR3 loop: CASSPRDSSYEQYF. The DNA for the CDR3 is TGTGCCAGCAGCCCCCGGGACAGTTCCTACGAGCAGTACTTC.

This clonotype was observed at least ten times. The V call is TRBV25-1, the J call TRBJ1-1, with D tentatively TRBD1 (5 bases). Trimming pared 2 bases from V and 5 bases from J, leaving 18 bases between. The CDR3 has 16 residues. Germline lookup yields CDR1 MGHDK and CDR2 SYGVNS. CDR3 DNA: TGTGCCAGCAGTGAACGCCGGGACCCAATTGGGACTGAAGCTTTCTTT. Translated, it gives CASSERRDPIGTEAFF.

This clonotype was seen at least ten times. The gene calls are TRBV7-2 and TRBJ2-7, with TRBD2 as a possible D gene (7 bases). This CDR3 contains 16 residues. The V gene lost 3 bases and the J gene lost 2 bases, with 17 bases spanning the gap. Germline CDR1 is SGHTA and CDR2 is FQGNSA. CDR3 region: CASSFPRGGSPYEQYF. CDR3 DNA sequence: TGTGCCAGCAGCTTCCCGAGGGGGGGGTCCCCCTACGAGCAGTACTTC.

The table lists this clonotype with many counts. CDR3 amino acids: CASSAIYGMTDTQYF. The CDR3, as DNA: TGTGCCAGCAGCGCCATTTACGGAATGACAGATACGCAGTATTTT. V is TRBV9 and J is TRBJ2-3; D uncertain. The V end lost 3 bases, the J end lost 3 bases, and 14 bases lay between the germline ends. This CDR3 is 15 amino acids long. Germline V gene lookup returns CDR1 SGDLS and CDR2 YYNGEE. The complete variable domain, with remaining parts taken from reference TRBV9 and TRBJ2-3, reads DSGVTQTPKHLITATGQRVTLRCSPRSGDLSVYWYQQSLDQGLQFLIQYYNGEERAKGNILERFSAQQFPDLHSELNLSSLELGDSALYFCASSAIYGMTDTQYFGPGTRLTVL.

By share, this clonotype counts as medium-sized. This chain connects TRBV7-9 to TRBJ2-7; 11 bases align to TRBD1. The CDR3 totals 17 residues. V shed 2 bases, J shed 5 bases, and the junction held 11 bases outside the gene matches. CDR1 and CDR2 (germline): SEHNR, FQNEAQ (reference sequence). The CDR3 reads CASSLLGQGAALDEQYF. The DNA for the CDR3 is TGTGCCAGCAGCTTACTAGGACAGGGGGCGGCATTGGACGAGCAGTACTTC.

In its sample, this clonotype was seen many times. The chain employs TRBV18 and TRBJ1-1; no reliable D call. The V gene's germline CDR1 is KGHSH and CDR2 LQKENI. This CDR3 comprises 12 residues. Trimming removed 2 bases at V and 8 bases at J, with 9 bases between. CDR3 in DNA: TGTGCCAGCTCACCAAGTGTTTCCGAAGCTTTCTTT. Its translation is CASSPSVSEAFF.

This clonotype was counted many times. J is TRBJ2-1 and V is TRBV19; TRBD1 agrees at 8 bases. Looked up from germline, CDR1 is LNHDA and CDR2 is SQIVND (reference sequence). The V gene end was trimmed by 10 bases and the J gene end by 8 bases; junction bases not matched to a gene: 10. CDR3 length: 13 residues. CDR3 bases: TGTGCCACCTCCCTGGACAGGGTTGATGAGCAGTTCTTC. This sequence encodes CATSLDRVDEQFF.

Within the sample, this clonotype is medium-sized (0.01 to 0.1%). V and J are TRBV18 and TRBJ2-5; 9 bases agree with TRBD1. This CDR3 is built from 16 residues. Germline-derived CDR1 and CDR2 are KGHSH and LQKENI. V lost 4 bases and J lost 0; bases outside the gene matches: 6. The chain's CDR3 is CASSLGQGPYQETQYF. The CDR3, as DNA: TGTGCCAGCTCACTTGGACAGGGGCCGTACCAAGAGACCCAGTACTTC.

The table lists this clonotype with many counts. The genes are TRBV4-3 and TRBJ2-7, with D maybe TRBD1 (6 bases). This CDR3 contains 14 residues. V was pared by 3 bases and J by 1 base, with 10 bases between. Germline assignment: CDR1 LGHNA and CDR2 YSLEER. The CDR3 spells CASSQVDRSYEQYF. The CDR3 DNA reads TGCGCCAGCAGCCAGGTGGACAGATCCTACGAGCAGTACTTC.

This clonotype was found a few times. The rearrangement uses TRBV19 and TRBJ2-3, with a tentative D call TRBD2 (7 bases). This CDR3 region has 16 residues. V lost 1 base and J 9 bases, leaving 20 bases between the germline ends. Per the germline V gene, CDR1 is LNHDA and CDR2 is SQIVND (reference sequence). The CDR3 loop reads CASSIGGGGRLTTQYF. In DNA form, the CDR3 reads TGTGCCAGTAGTATAGGCGGGGGCGGCAGGCTGACAACGCAGTATTTT.

This clonotype was seen more than once but under ten times. The gene calls are TRBV28 and TRBJ2-3, with D hard to call. The CDR3 covers 13 residues. V was clipped by 6 bases and J by 4 bases, with 11 bases between them. The germline CDR1 and CDR2 sequences are MDHEN and SYDVKM. The CDR3 region has the DNA TGTGCCAGCAGCCGATCATCCCCAGATACGCAGTATTTT. Amino acid sequence: CASSRSSPDTQYF.

J is TRBJ2-5 and V is TRBV28; the match to TRBD1 covers 7 bases. The CDR3 sequence is 14 residues long. CDR1 MDHEN and CDR2 SYDVKM come from the germline V gene. V trimming: 6 bases; J trimming: 3 bases; junction bases outside the gene matches: 7. CDR3 loop: CASSPGQSKETQYF. CDR3 nucleotides: TGTGCCAGCAGCCCGGGACAGAGTAAAGAGACCCAGTACTTC.

This clonotype has only a few counts. The chain joins TRBV4-1 to TRBJ2-3; TRBD2 aligns across 7 bases. The CDR3 covers 16 residues. The germline V gene has CDR1 MGHRA and CDR2 YSYEKL. V shed 0 bases and J 1 base; nucleotides not matched to a gene: 4. The CDR3 sequence is CASSQDISGGTDTQYF. As DNA, the CDR3 is TGCGCCAGCAGCCAAGATATAAGCGGGGGCACAGATACGCAGTATTTT.

The chain employs TRBV27 and TRBJ2-7, with 11 bases identical to TRBD2. There are 14 residues in the CDR3. The germline CDR1 and CDR2 sequences are MNHEY and SMNVEV (reference sequence). V dropped 8 bases and J dropped 3; count of bases not matched to a gene: 6. CDR3 bases: TGTGCCAGCCACCGACTAGCGGGGAACTACGAGCAGTACTTC. It translates to CASHRLAGNYEQYF.

This clonotype was observed at least ten times. The chain recombines TRBV20-1 with TRBJ1-5; TRBD1 matches 8 bases. Trimming at V came to 5 bases and at J to 5 bases, leaving 8 bases not matched to a gene. Germline values: CDR1 DFQATT, CDR2 SNEGSKA (reference sequence). CDR3 length: 14 residues. Here the CDR3 reads CSAVPGTGYQPQHF. CDR3 coding DNA: TGCAGTGCTGTCCCCGGGACAGGTTATCAGCCCCAGCATTTT.

This sequence joins TRBV5-1 and TRBJ2-7, with D unresolved. The CDR3 spans 14 residues. Germline assignment: CDR1 SGHRS and CDR2 YFSETQ. Trimming pared 0 bases from V and 1 base from J, leaving 8 bases between. CDR3 residues: CASSLEGHSYEQYF. Written as DNA, the CDR3 is TGCGCCAGCAGCTTGGAAGGGCATTCCTACGAGCAGTACTTC.

In this sample, this clonotype turned up many times. The rearrangement uses TRBV5-1 and TRBJ2-3; no firm D call. This CDR3 has 13 residues. The V gene's germline CDR1 is SGHRS and CDR2 YFSETQ. Trimming took off 4 bases at V and 1 base at J, with 7 bases between the two ends. This chain's CDR3 is CASSPFGTDTQYF. The CDR3 bases are TGCGCCAGCAGCCCGTTCGGCACAGATACGCAGTATTTT.

This clonotype was picked up many times. The chain combines TRBV7-6 with TRBJ2-1; D ambiguous. The length of the CDR3 is 14 residues. Per the germline V gene, CDR1 is SGHVS and CDR2 is FNYEAQ. The V gene lost 2 bases and the J gene lost 6 bases, with 11 bases spanning the gap. The CDR3 coding sequence is TGTGCCAGCAGCTTATTTACTGGTGGCAATGAGCAGTTCTTC. This encodes CASSLFTGGNEQFF.

This clonotype was detected ten times or more. The rearrangement links TRBV6-2 or TRBV6-3 to TRBJ2-7; TRBD2 is a possible D gene (6 bases). The germline V gene encodes CDR1 MNHEY and CDR2 SVGEGT. The V end was cut by 5 bases, the J end by 6 bases, with 14 bases between. The CDR3 is made up of 13 amino acids. CDR3: CASSTQLRGEQYF. CDR3 DNA sequence: TGTGCCAGCAGTACCCAGTTGCGGGGCGAGCAGTACTTC.

This clonotype is labeled medium-sized. V is TRBV12-3 or TRBV12-4 and J is TRBJ2-5, with no clear D. The CDR3 is 17 residues long. V was pared by 3 bases and J by 5 bases, with 22 bases between. The CDR3 sequence is CASSFDIMRSPRETQYF. DNA for the CDR3: TGTGCCAGCAGTTTCGATATAATGCGGTCTCCCCGGGAGACCCAGTACTTC.